This TCR beta chain is drawn from a study of blood T cell repertoires in COVID-19. Across the study: Samples taken during acute and convalescent COVID-19 were collected in the United States, Italy and Spain.

TCRdb's table, derived via immunoSEQ multiplex PCR, lists solely in-frame clones and lacks some. The sample holds about 160,000 clones, around 89% seen once. Participants were aged roughly 18 to 89 years, lived in over 20 US areas, and enrolled virtually. V shed 2 bases, J shed 0 bases, and the junction held 6 bases outside the gene matches. The CDR3 is made up of 17 amino acids. Germline-derived CDR1 and CDR2 are MNHEY and SMNVEV (reference sequence). The sequenced sample was PBMCs or T cells enriched from blood (not recorded which). This TCR derives from a woman aged 45-60 years who had recovered from COVID-19. The rearrangement joins TRBV27 to TRBJ2-5, with TRBD1 identical over 10 bases. Here the CDR3 DNA reads TGTGCCAGCAGTTTAATGACAGGGGGCCCCCACCAAGAGACCCAGTACTTC. Translation gives CASSLMTGGPHQETQYF.